Listed here are 5 T cell receptor beta chains from one sample, sequenced in a study of CD8 T cells in ankylosing spondylitis. TCRdb re-derived calls from the 5' RACE reads in MiXCR, one entry per CDR3 protein. Of a few hundred thousand distinct CDR3 sequences in the sample, 15% to 25% are singletons; the top ten hold roughly 7.3%. The sequenced sample consisted of blood, either unsorted or a sorted T cell fraction (not recorded which). These receptors all come from a male donor with ankylosing spondylitis or in good health (not recorded which).

V gene TRBV20-1 combines with J gene TRBJ2-3, with 7 bases identical to TRBD2. The length of the CDR3 is 17 residues. CDR1 DFQATT and CDR2 SNEGSKA come from the germline V gene (reference sequence). Trimming removed 0 bases from V and 2 bases from J; junction bases left unmatched: 11. The CDR3 region is CSAREIGLAEYTDTQYF. CDR3 DNA: TGCAGTGCTAGAGAAATCGGGCTAGCGGAATACACAGATACGCAGTATTTT.

The gene calls are TRBV10-3 and TRBJ1-3, with D tentatively TRBD1 (6 bases). The germline V gene has CDR1 ENHRY and CDR2 SYGVKD. Between the trimmed V and J ends, which lost 3 bases and 2 bases, there was a span of 8 bases. This CDR3 comprises 14 residues. The CDR3 is CAISEWGPGNTIYF. CDR3 sequence (DNA): TGTGCCATCAGTGAATGGGGGCCTGGAAACACCATATATTTT.

The chain joins TRBV10-3 to TRBJ2-3; D might be TRBD2 (7 bases). The CDR3 extends over 19 amino acids. V was trimmed by 3 bases and J by 4 bases, leaving 26 bases between them. CDR1 is ENHRY, CDR2 SYGVKD, per germline. The CDR3 DNA sequence: TGTGCCATCAGTGATGTTTTGGGAGGGGGGGCTTCTCGGGCAGATACGCAGTATTTT. This gives the protein CAISDVLGGGASRADTQYF.

The rearrangement links TRBV5-1 to TRBJ2-5, with 10 positions matching TRBD2. The germline CDR1 and CDR2 sequences are SGHRS and YFSETQ. This CDR3 spans 16 amino acids. The J segment lost 4 bases and the V segment lost 1 base, leaving 7 bases of the junction unmatched. The CDR3 bases are TGCGCCAGCAGCTTGCGAGCGGGAGGGCCTTTAGAGACCCAGTACTTC. It codes for CASSLRAGGPLETQYF.

This clonotype has at least ten counts. This chain uses TRBV5-1 with TRBJ1-2; tentatively, D is TRBD1 (5 bases). The CDR3 is 13 amino acids. Per germline, CDR1 SGHRS and CDR2 YFSETQ. Trimming left V 2 bases short and J 5 bases short, with 10 bases between. Here the CDR3 reads CASSFGGAYGYTF. DNA for the CDR3: TGCGCCAGCAGCTTCGGCGGGGCGTATGGCTACACCTTC.